This passage covers 10 T cell receptor beta chains from one sample sequenced in a study of beta chain features in type 1 diabetes. Their antigen targets remain unknown. Whole-study results and caveats: People with Type 1 diabetes carried modestly yet significantly shorter TCRB CDR3s in all four CD4+ subsets.

Expressed TCRB transcripts were sequenced, since all the RNA that had been isolated was reverse transcribed. The repertoire was sequenced with immunoSEQ multiplex PCR; TCRdb's copy has only in-frame clones and lacks some. The table has under 300,000 clones, approximately 15% seen once; the top ten hold about 0.02%. The sequenced sample was naive CD4+ T cells from blood. The receptors come from a man in his thirties or forties with type 1 diabetes.

In its sample, this clone was seen a few times. The CDR3 sequence: CASSWQGAGEQFF. The DNA of the CDR3 is TGTGCCAGCAGTTGGCAGGGGGCGGGAGAGCAGTTCTTC. This chain uses TRBV2 with TRBJ2-1, with 8 bases lining up with TRBD1. The CDR3 loop spans 13 amino acids. Trimming cost V 5 bases and J 10 bases; bases outside gene matches: 7. CDR1 and CDR2 (germline): SNHLY, FYNNEI.

This chain uses TRBV19 with TRBJ2-6; no reliable D call. V was trimmed by 7 bases and J by 2 bases, leaving 15 bases between them. The CDR3 length is 16 residues. The germline V gene has CDR1 LNHDA and CDR2 SQIVND (reference sequence). CDR3 bases: TGTGCCAGTACCCCGGCGCGGCGCCCTGGGGCCAACGTCCTGACTTTC. Its translation: CASTPARRPGANVLTF. Looking up the rest from reference TRBV19 and TRBJ2-6 gives the full variable domain: DGGITQSPKYLFRKEGQNVTLSCEQNLNHDAMYWYRQDPGQGLRLIYYSQIVNDFQKGDIAEGYSVSREKKESFPLTVTSAQKNPTAFYLCASTPARRPGANVLTFGAGSRLTVL.

The J gene is TRBJ1-5, the V gene TRBV19; the match to TRBD1 covers 8 bases. The CDR3 sequence is 17 residues long. Germline V CDR1 and CDR2: LNHDA, SQIVND (reference sequence). Trimming removed 4 bases from V and 0 bases from J; junction bases left unmatched: 8. The CDR3 spells CASSTRGRTDSNQPQHF. The CDR3 coding sequence is TGTGCCAGTAGTACCAGGGGGCGCACCGATAGCAATCAGCCCCAGCATTTT. Using reference TRBV19 and TRBJ1-5 for the parts outside the CDR3, the full variable domain is DGGITQSPKYLFRKEGQNVTLSCEQNLNHDAMYWYRQDPGQGLRLIYYSQIVNDFQKGDIAEGYSVSREKKESFPLTVTSAQKNPTAFYLCASSTRGRTDSNQPQHFGDGTRLSIL.

The chain is built from TRBV11-3 and TRBJ2-7; a possible D gene is TRBD1 (6 bases). Germline values: CDR1 SGHNT, CDR2 YENEEA. Trimming left V 5 bases short and J 10 bases short, with 12 bases between. There are 11 residues in the CDR3. CDR3 loop: CASSLQGSQYF. The CDR3 region has the DNA TGTGCCAGCAGCCTACAGGGTAGTCAGTACTTC.

This clone came up a few times. This chain joins TRBV2 and TRBJ1-2; 10 bases agree with TRBD1. The V segment lost 4 bases and the J segment 8 bases; nucleotides outside the gene matches: 1. In germline, CDR1 is SNHLY, CDR2 FYNNEI. The CDR3 has 12 amino acids. CDR3 region: CASSGTGGGYTF. The CDR3, as DNA: TGTGCCAGCAGTGGGACAGGGGGAGGCTACACCTTC. Looking up the rest from reference TRBV2 and TRBJ1-2 gives the full variable domain: EPEVTQTPSHQVTQMGQEVILRCVPISNHLYFYWYRQILGQKVEFLVSFYNNEISEKSEIFDDQFSVERPDGSNFTLKIRSTKLEDSAMYFCASSGTGGGYTFGSGTRLTVV.

This clone has only a few counts. This chain's CDR3 is CASRQRQESTDTQYF. The CDR3 region has the DNA TGTGCCAGCAGACAAAGACAGGAGAGCACAGATACGCAGTATTTT. The chain joins TRBV5-4 to TRBJ2-3; D possibly corresponds to TRBD1 (6 bases). Trimming pared 5 bases from V and 0 bases from J, leaving 13 bases between. Germline V gene sequence: CDR1 SGHNT, CDR2 YYREEE (reference sequence). This CDR3 is built from 15 residues.

The chain uses TRBV30 and TRBJ1-1; TRBD1 might be the D (5 bases). V lost 3 bases and J lost 1, with 9 bases in between. Germline CDR1 reads GTSNPN; CDR2 reads SVGIG (reference sequence). The CDR3 consists of 13 residues. In DNA form, the CDR3 reads TGTGCCTGGAGAGGACAAAAGAACACTGAAGCTTTCTTT. Translation: CAWRGQKNTEAFF. Variable domain in full (rest from reference TRBV30 and TRBJ1-1): SQTIHQWPATLVQPVGSPLSLECTVEGTSNPNLYWYRQAAGRGLQLLFYSVGIGQISSEVPQNLSASRPQDRQFILSSKKLLLSDSGFYLCAWRGQKNTEAFFGQGTRLTVV.

V and J are TRBV11-3 and TRBJ2-1, with a tentative D call TRBD2 (5 bases). CDR3 size: 14 residues. The V gene's germline CDR1 is SGHNT and CDR2 YENEEA. Trimming took 4 bases from V and 10 from J, leaving 17 bases between them. The CDR3 sequence: CASSSSRTSTEQFF. CDR3 DNA sequence: TGTGCCAGCAGCTCTTCTCGTACTAGTACCGAGCAGTTCTTC.

This clone was observed a handful of times. Additional DNA sequences in this sample encode the identical CDR3. The V call is TRBV2, the J call TRBJ2-7; D remains ambiguous. Trimming pared 3 bases from V and 3 bases from J, leaving 6 bases between. The CDR3 contains 12 residues. Germline V gene lookup returns CDR1 SNHLY and CDR2 FYNNEI. The CDR3, as DNA: TGTGCCAGCAGTGAGGCCAGCTACGAGCAGTACTTC. It translates to CASSEASYEQYF.

This clone was picked up one time. The chain employs TRBV11-2 and TRBJ2-7, with 7 bases fitting TRBD2. CDR3 length: 14 residues. Germline CDR1 and CDR2: SGHAT and FQNNGV. Trimming took 2 bases from V and 1 from J; bases not matched to a gene: 2. The CDR3 spells CASSLFSGSYEQYF. For the CDR3, the DNA is TGTGCCAGCAGCTTATTTAGCGGGTCCTACGAGCAGTACTTC.